This TCR beta chain emerged from a study of PD-1 blockade in classical Hodgkin lymphoma. Sample time point: newly diagnosed, previously untreated cHL patient sample. Profiling relied on immunoSEQ multiplex PCR, and the TCRdb table lists in-frame clones only, not all of them. The table includes under 80,000 clones, 93% detected once. Germline V CDR1 and CDR2: SGDLS, YYNGEE. V shed 0 bases and J shed 2 bases, with 10 bases lying between them. The CDR3 is 15 amino acids. The chain recombines TRBV9 with TRBJ2-3; D perhaps matches TRBD1 (5 bases). Sequenced: peripheral blood mononuclear cells (PBMCs). This TCR came from a human donor with classical Hodgkin lymphoma. The CDR3 region has the DNA TGTGCCAGCAGCGTAGGGGGCGTCTACACAGATACGCAGTATTTT. As protein: CASSVGGVYTDTQYF.